This paragraph covers one T cell receptor beta chain sequence. This entry comes from a study of CD8 T cells in Susac syndrome. Germline assignment: CDR1 SGHDN and CDR2 FVKESK. Deletions cut 1 base from V and 12 bases from J, with 13 bases between. There are 12 residues in the CDR3. When the RNA was reverse transcribed, random hexamers were used with an input of roughly 0.5 to 1 ug. TCRdb recomputed calls from the immunoSEQ multiplex PCR reads with MiXCR, one row per CDR3 protein. The sample lists 100,000 to 150,000 distinct CDR3 sequences, more than 85% seen once, with around 0.3% in the top ten. Sequencing input: CD8+ T cells from PBMCs. This TCR was recovered from a human donor with multiple sclerosis. The genes are TRBV14 and TRBJ2-7, with D maybe TRBD1 (6 bases). The CDR3 sequence: CASSQGLRDMYF. The CDR3 nucleotides read TGTGCCAGCAGCCAAGGTCTCCGGGACATGTACTTC.